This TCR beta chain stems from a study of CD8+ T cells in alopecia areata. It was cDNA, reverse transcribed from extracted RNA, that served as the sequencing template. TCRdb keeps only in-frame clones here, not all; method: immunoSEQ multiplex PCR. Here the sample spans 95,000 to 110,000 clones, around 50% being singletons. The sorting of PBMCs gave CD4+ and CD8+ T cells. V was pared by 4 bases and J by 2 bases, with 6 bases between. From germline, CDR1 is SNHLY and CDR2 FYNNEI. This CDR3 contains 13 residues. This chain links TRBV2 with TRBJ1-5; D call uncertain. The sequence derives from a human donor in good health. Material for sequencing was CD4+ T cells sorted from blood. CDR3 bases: TGTGCCAGCAGTGCCTCGGGCAATCAGCCCCAGCATTTT. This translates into CASSASGNQPQHF.